This T cell receptor (beta chain) comes out of a study of blood T cell repertoires in COVID-19. The overall study: Collection of acute and convalescent COVID-19 samples took place in the United States, Italy and Spain.

This table comes from immunoSEQ multiplex PCR, and its TCRdb copy is limited to in-frame clones, with some not included. The profile covers roughly 180,000 clones, with about 85% appearing a single time and around 5.3% taken by the ten largest. Participants spanned ages about 18 to 100 years and resided in some 22 US areas. Participants had their cohort set by participant-reported clinical history. Per the germline V gene, CDR1 is KGHSH and CDR2 is LQKENI. The V segment lost 0 bases and the J segment 4 bases; nucleotides outside the gene matches: 1. The CDR3 is 14 residues long. The TCR sequence derives from a woman aged 40 to 50 with acute COVID-19. The V gene is TRBV18, the J gene TRBJ2-7; 9 positions agree with TRBD2. The source material was PBMCs or T cells enriched from blood (not recorded which). The CDR3 sequence is CASSPPTSGYEQYF. Written as DNA, the CDR3 is TGTGCCAGCTCACCACCGACTAGCGGATACGAGCAGTACTTC.